Listed here are 20 T cell receptor beta chains from one sample, sequenced in a study of T-cell memory formation after mild COVID-19. One entry per CDR3 protein, called by TCRdb with MiXCR from the 5' RACE reads. The sample carries around 320,000 distinct CDR3 sequences, 13% to 15% recorded once. The sample comprised PBMCs or a T cell subset sorted from them (not recorded which). The receptors were gathered from a man aged 18 to 29 who had mild COVID-19 (a few samples of this study predate the infection). Cell type and time point are not known.

The chain links TRBV6-5 to TRBJ2-7; possibly TRBD1 for D (5 bases). CDR1 is MNHEY, CDR2 SVGAGI, per germline. The CDR3 is made up of 13 amino acids. V was shortened by 6 bases and J by 0 bases, with 9 bases between the two germline ends. The CDR3 loop is CASSRQNSYEQYF. As DNA, the CDR3 is TGTGCCAGCAGCCGACAGAACTCCTACGAGCAGTACTTC.

To note about this clonotype: This sequence may be a read error, since a much larger clone differs from it by one base. In DNA, the CDR3 is TGTGCCGGCAGTTGGGACAGAAACACTGAAGCTTTCTTT. Protein: CAGSWDRNTEAFF. The chain carries TRBV2 and TRBJ1-1; 7 nucleotides match TRBD1. Germline V gives CDR1 SNHLY, CDR2 FYNNEI. The CDR3 is 13 amino acids.

This chain joins TRBV7-2 and TRBJ1-2; TRBD1 aligns across 9 bases. After removal of 6 bases from V and 8 bases from J, the junction contained 10 bases not matched to a gene. Germline loops: CDR1 SGHTA, CDR2 FQGNSA. CDR3 length equals 14 residues. The DNA of the CDR3 is TGTGCCAGCAGGCCACCGGGACAGGGCAGCGGCTACACCTTC. The encoded protein is CASRPPGQGSGYTF.

This clonotype was seen repeatedly, ten times or more. The rearrangement uses TRBV7-2 and TRBJ2-1; TRBD1 matches at 9 bases. Trimming cost V 5 bases and J 3 bases; bases outside gene matches: 8. The CDR3 spans 16 residues. Germline V gene sequence: CDR1 SGHTA, CDR2 FQGNSA. CDR3 sequence (DNA): TGTGCCAGCAGCCCCAAGGGACAGGGATACTACAATGAGCAGTTCTTC. As protein: CASSPKGQGYYNEQFF.

The chain links TRBV24-1 to TRBJ2-5; tentatively, D is TRBD2 (6 bases). The CDR3 length is 13 residues. V was clipped by 5 bases and J by 2 bases, with 8 bases between them. CDR1 is KGHDR and CDR2 is SFDVKD in the germline V gene. The CDR3 is CATSGDSQETQYF. The CDR3, as DNA: TGTGCCACCAGTGGGGACTCACAAGAGACCCAGTACTTC.

The chain joins TRBV29-1 to TRBJ1-4; 7 bases agree with TRBD1. The CDR3 length is 14 residues. CDR1 and CDR2 from the germline V gene are SQVTM and ANQGSEA. V shed 7 bases, J shed 8 bases, and the junction held 13 bases outside the gene matches. CDR3 sequence (DNA): TGCAGCGCCACAGACAGGGTAGCGGGAGAAAAACTGTTTTTT. It yields the protein CSATDRVAGEKLFF.

This clonotype turned up a few times. The gene calls are TRBV7-9 and TRBJ2-3, with D maybe TRBD1 (6 bases). Germline lookup yields CDR1 SEHNR and CDR2 FQNEAQ (reference sequence). The V end lost 3 bases, the J end lost 9 bases, and 10 bases lay between the germline ends. This CDR3 spans 12 amino acids. The CDR3 nucleotides are TGTGCCAGCAGCTTTCACAGGGAAACGCAGTATTTT. The encoded protein is CASSFHRETQYF.

CDR3 in DNA: TGTGCCAGCAGCCCCTCAGGGGCACCCCTCCACTTT. Its translation is CASSPSGAPLHF. The chain combines TRBV4-2 with TRBJ1-6; tentatively, D is TRBD1 (6 bases). CDR3 length: 12 residues. The V and J ends lost 4 bases and 11 bases respectively, with 9 bases between them. Germline values: CDR1 LGHNA, CDR2 YNFKEQ.

The chain has TRBV19 and TRBJ1-1, with D hard to call. The CDR3 sequence is 13 residues long. In germline, CDR1 is LNHDA, CDR2 SQIVND (reference sequence). V was clipped by 5 bases and J by 5 bases, with 12 bases between them. As DNA, the CDR3 is TGTGCCAGTAGTCGTTCCAGACTGACTGAAGCTTTCTTT. Encoded protein: CASSRSRLTEAFF. Together with reference TRBV19 and TRBJ1-1, the CDR3 gives the full variable domain: DGGITQSPKYLFRKEGQNVTLSCEQNLNHDAMYWYRQDPGQGLRLIYYSQIVNDFQKGDIAEGYSVSREKKESFPLTVTSAQKNPTAFYLCASSRSRLTEAFFGQGTRLTVV.

This clonotype was seen a handful of times. V and J are TRBV9 and TRBJ1-2; D unresolved. The germline V gene has CDR1 SGDLS and CDR2 YYNGEE. Trimming removed 2 bases from V and 1 base from J, with 9 bases in between. This CDR3 comprises 14 residues. The chain's CDR3 is CASSVLEINYGYTF. The CDR3 DNA reads as TGTGCCAGCAGCGTGTTGGAGATTAACTATGGCTACACCTTC.

This chain uses TRBV7-9 with TRBJ2-6, with 8 bases matching TRBD1. The germline V gene has CDR1 SEHNR and CDR2 FQNEAQ (reference sequence). Trimming took 5 bases from V and 0 from J; bases not matched to a gene: 6. CDR3 length: 17 residues. This CDR3 reads CASSPGQGLSGANVLTF. For the CDR3, the DNA is TGTGCCAGCAGCCCCGGACAGGGACTCTCTGGGGCCAACGTCCTGACTTTC.

The chain carries TRBV6-5 and TRBJ1-2; D perhaps matches TRBD1 (5 bases). This CDR3 spans 15 amino acids. CDR1 and CDR2 from the germline V gene are MNHEY and SVGAGI. V lost 8 bases, J lost 0 bases, and 16 bases lay in between. CDR3 amino acids: CASLPQGSTNYGYTF. DNA of the CDR3: TGTGCCAGCTTACCCCAGGGTTCCACTAACTATGGCTACACCTTC.

This clonotype came up a few times. The chain uses TRBV29-1 and TRBJ1-5; no definite D call. Germline V gene data show CDR1 as SQVTM and CDR2 as ANQGSEA. Trimming left V 6 bases short and J 2 bases short, with 11 bases between. This CDR3 spans 13 amino acids. In DNA, the CDR3 is TGCAGCGTCCAAGGACGAGGCAATCAGCCCCAGCATTTT. Protein: CSVQGRGNQPQHF.

The sample holds a few counts of this clonotype. The chain is built from TRBV20-1 and TRBJ1-1; D uncertain. Germline CDR1 DFQATT, CDR2 SNEGSKA (reference sequence). The CDR3 runs to 13 residues. The V and J ends lost 5 bases and 4 bases respectively, with 14 bases between them. The CDR3 here is CSAPRGIATEAFF. CDR3 nucleotide sequence: TGCAGTGCTCCGCGCGGGATTGCCACTGAAGCTTTCTTT.

This chain links TRBV20-1 with TRBJ2-5; 7 bases are shared with TRBD2. In germline, CDR1 is DFQATT, CDR2 SNEGSKA (reference sequence). This CDR3 is 14 amino acids long. Germline trimming cut 3 bases from V and 1 base from J; bases unmatched to any gene: 5. Written as DNA, the CDR3 is TGCAGTGCTAGTCGCGGGGGAGTCCAAGAGACCCAGTACTTC. This codes for CSASRGGVQETQYF.

This clonotype was counted between two and nine times. The chain combines TRBV18 with TRBJ2-1; tentatively, D is TRBD2 (6 bases). Trimming took off 6 bases at V and 4 bases at J, with 13 bases between the two ends. The CDR3 runs 14 residues. The V gene's germline CDR1 is KGHSH and CDR2 LQKENI. Here the CDR3 DNA reads TGTGCCAGCTCGCCGCCGGGGAGGTACAATGAGCAGTTCTTC. The encoded protein is CASSPPGRYNEQFF.

This clonotype has only a few counts. V and J are TRBV5-1 and TRBJ2-5; possibly TRBD1 for D (5 bases). The V end was cut by 7 bases, the J end by 4 bases, with 32 bases between. CDR1 and CDR2 from the germline V gene are SGHRS and YFSETQ. The CDR3 runs 19 residues. The CDR3 loop is CASAAPKGFLTGPAETQYF. CDR3 nucleotide sequence: TGCGCCAGCGCAGCTCCGAAAGGGTTTCTCACAGGCCCGGCAGAGACCCAGTACTTC.

In its sample, this clonotype was seen a few times. This rearrangement joins TRBV5-1 to TRBJ2-6, with 7 bases aligning to TRBD1. Unmatched junction bases numbered 3, after V lost 2 bases and J lost 1 base. Germline CDR1 SGHRS, CDR2 YFSETQ. This CDR3 spans 16 amino acids. The CDR3 region has the DNA TGCGCCAGCAGCTTAGAGGGGGCGTCTGGGGCCAACGTCCTGACTTTC. Translated, it gives CASSLEGASGANVLTF. Complete variable domain (other parts from reference TRBV5-1 and TRBJ2-6): KAGVTQTPRYLIKTRGQQVTLSCSPISGHRSVSWYQQTPGQGLQFLFEYFSETQRNKGNFPGRFSGRQFSNSRSEMNVSTLELGDSALYLCASSLEGASGANVLTFGAGSRLTVL.

This clonotype came up many times. The V and J genes are TRBV5-1 and TRBJ2-5; the D gene is possibly TRBD1 (6 bases). Germline loops: CDR1 SGHRS, CDR2 YFSETQ. This CDR3 has 14 residues. V lost 3 bases to trimming and J lost 5 bases, with 14 bases between them. This CDR3 is CASSSRTALETQYF. CDR3 DNA: TGCGCCAGCAGCTCAAGGACAGCTCTGGAGACCCAGTACTTC.

The gene calls are TRBV20-1 and TRBJ1-5, with no clear D. CDR1 and CDR2 from the germline V gene are DFQATT and SNEGSKA (reference sequence). Trimming cost V 3 bases and J 0 bases, with 12 bases left between them. This CDR3 has 15 residues. The CDR3 region has the DNA TGCAGTGCTAGCTCGCACCCCGGTAGCAATCAGCCCCAGCATTTT. Encoded protein: CSASSHPGSNQPQHF.